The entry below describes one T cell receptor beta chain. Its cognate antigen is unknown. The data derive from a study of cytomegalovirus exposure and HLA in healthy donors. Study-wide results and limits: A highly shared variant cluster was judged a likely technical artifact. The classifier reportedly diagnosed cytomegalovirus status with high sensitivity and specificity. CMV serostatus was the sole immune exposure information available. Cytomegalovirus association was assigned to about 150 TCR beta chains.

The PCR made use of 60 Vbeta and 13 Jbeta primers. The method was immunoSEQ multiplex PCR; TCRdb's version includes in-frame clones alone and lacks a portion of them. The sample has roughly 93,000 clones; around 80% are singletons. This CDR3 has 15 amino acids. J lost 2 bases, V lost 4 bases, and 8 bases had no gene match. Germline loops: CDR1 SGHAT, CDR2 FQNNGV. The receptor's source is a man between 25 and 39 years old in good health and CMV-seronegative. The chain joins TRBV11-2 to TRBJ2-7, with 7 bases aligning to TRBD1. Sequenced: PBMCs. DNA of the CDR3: TGTGCCAGCAGCTCTCTCCGGGACAGAACCTACGAGCAGTACTTC. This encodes CASSSLRDRTYEQYF.